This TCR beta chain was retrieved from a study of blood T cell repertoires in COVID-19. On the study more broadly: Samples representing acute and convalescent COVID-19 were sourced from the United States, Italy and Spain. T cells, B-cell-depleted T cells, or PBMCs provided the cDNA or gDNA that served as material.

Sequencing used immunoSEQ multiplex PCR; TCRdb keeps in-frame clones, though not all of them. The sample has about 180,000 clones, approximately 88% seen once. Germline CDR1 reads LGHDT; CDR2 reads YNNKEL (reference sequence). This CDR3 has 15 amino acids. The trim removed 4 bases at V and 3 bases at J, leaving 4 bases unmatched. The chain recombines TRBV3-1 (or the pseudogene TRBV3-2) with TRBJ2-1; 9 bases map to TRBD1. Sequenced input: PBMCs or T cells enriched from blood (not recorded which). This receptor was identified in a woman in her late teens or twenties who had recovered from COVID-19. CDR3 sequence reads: CASSLQGASYNEQFF. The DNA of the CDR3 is TGTGCCAGCAGCCTACAGGGGGCTAGCTACAATGAGCAGTTCTTC.